Below, one TCR beta chain is given with its context. Its antigen is undetermined. These data belong to a study of T cell clones after liver transplantation. Germline CDR1 and CDR2: SGHNT and YENEEA. Trimming stripped 5 bases from V and 9 bases from J, with 14 bases between. This CDR3 spans 13 amino acids. Generated by immunoSEQ multiplex PCR, the TCRdb table keeps only in-frame clones and is missing some. Among roughly 80,000 clones listed, around four fifths were seen once. Study results and caveats: Graft donor-reactive T cells possibly entered the graft instead of undergoing deletion. In two subjects, few donor cells limited the measurable donor-reactive repertoire.

Here the sequenced sample was CD4+ T cells from blood, taken at the 22-month timepoint. The chain carries TRBV11-3 and TRBJ2-1, with D tentatively TRBD2 (5 bases). The TCR comes from a human patient who received a liver transplant. Part of the T cells may come from the graft donor. The CDR3 region is CASSKILGGEQFF. CDR3 sequence (DNA): TGTGCCAGCAGCAAGATCCTAGGAGGTGAGCAGTTCTTC.